Listed below are T cell receptor beta chains from one sample, sequenced in a study of blood T cell repertoires in COVID-19. Produced via immunoSEQ multiplex PCR; TCRdb's table is partial and in-frame only. This table has about 64,000 clones, 86% appearing once. Material: peripheral blood. The receptors derive from a man aged 50-60 years with active COVID-19. The CDR3 runs from the conserved cysteine through the conserved F or W. Each record gives: D gene, V gene, J gene, clone size, CDR3 DNA, CDR3 protein. The D gene is left open where the match is weak. The size of a clone is reported for some rows only, either as once, few or many, or as a class for expanded clones.

NA	TRBV30	TRBJ2-5	NA	TGTGCCTGGAGTATTAGGGGTACTGGGGAGACCCAGTACTTC	CAWSIRGTGETQYF
NA	TRBV21-1	TRBJ2-3	NA	TGTGCCAGCAGCTCGACGACAGGTTTGGGCCCAGATACGCAGTATTTT	CASSSTTGLGPDTQYF
NA	TRBV21-1	TRBJ2-7	NA	TGTGCCAGCAGCAAAGCTTATGAGCAGTACTTC	CASSKAYEQYF
TRBD2	TRBV7-3	TRBJ2-2	NA	TGTGCCAGCAGCCCCACGGGGGGGTCGTGGGGGGAGCTGTTTTTT	CASSPTGGSWGELFF
NA	TRBV4-1	TRBJ1-5	NA	TGCGCCAGCAGCCAAGTTCCAACAGGAACCGACAATCAGCCCCAGCATTTT	CASSQVPTGTDNQPQHF
TRBD1	TRBV12-5	TRBJ2-5	NA	TGTGCTAGTGGTCGGGACAGAGCGGAGACCCAGTACTTC	CASGRDRAETQYF
TRBD2	TRBV2	TRBJ2-1	NA	TGTGCCAGCAGTCCCGGGACTAGCGGGAGGGATTTCAATGAGCAGTTCTTC	CASSPGTSGRDFNEQFF
NA	TRBV5-4	TRBJ1-6	NA	TGTGCCAGCAGCATGGGTGGGCGTGAGAATTCACCCCTCCACTTT	CASSMGGRENSPLHF
NA	TRBV4-2	TRBJ2-3	once	TGTGCCAGCAGCCCCGCGGGTCTTACTGATACGCAGTATTTT	CASSPAGLTDTQYF
TRBD2	TRBV7-2	TRBJ2-5	NA	TGTGCCAGCAGCCGTAGCGGGAGAGGAGAGACCCAGTACTTC	CASSRSGRGETQYF
NA	TRBV7-2	TRBJ1-1	NA	TGTGCCAGCAGCATAGGACGGGTGAACACTGAAGCTTTCTTT	CASSIGRVNTEAFF
TRBD1	TRBV9	TRBJ1-2	NA	TGTGCCAGCAGCCCAAATGAGGGGGACAGGGGCGTACTCTATGGCTACACCTTC	CASSPNEGDRGVLYGYTF
NA	TRBV29-1	TRBJ2-2	NA	TGCAGCGTTGATTCAGGCCACACCGGGGAGCTGTTTTTT	CSVDSGHTGELFF
NA	TRBV18	TRBJ1-1	NA	TGTGCCAGCTCACCGCGGGAGAACACTGAAGCTTTCTTT	CASSPRENTEAFF
TRBD2	TRBV9	TRBJ2-5	NA	TGTGCCAGCAGCGTAGCAGCGGGGGTCAGGAAAGAGACCCAGTACTTC	CASSVAAGVRKETQYF